Presented here are 12 T cell receptor beta chains from one specimen sequenced in a study of T-cell memory formation after mild COVID-19. MiXCR was run by TCRdb on the 5' RACE reads, yielding one entry per CDR3 protein. This sample carries more than 300,000 distinct CDR3 sequences, about an eighth of them seen once, and the ten largest clones take over 20%. The sample comprised PBMCs or a T cell subset sorted from them (not recorded which). The source of these receptors is a man younger than 30 who had mild COVID-19 (a few samples of this study predate the infection). Cell type and time point are not known.

V is TRBV20-1 and J is TRBJ1-4, with a tentative D call TRBD1 (6 bases). Germline lookup yields CDR1 DFQATT and CDR2 SNEGSKA (reference sequence). The V end was cut by 3 bases, the J end by 5 bases, with 13 bases between. The CDR3 consists of 14 residues. In nucleotides, the CDR3 is TGCAGTGCTAGGCCCAGGACAGTCAATGAAAAACTGTTTTTT. Translation gives CSARPRTVNEKLFF.

This clonotype was counted ten times or more. This chain uses TRBV2 with TRBJ2-7, with TRBD1 identical over 8 bases. The germline V gene encodes CDR1 SNHLY and CDR2 FYNNEI. The V segment lost 2 bases and the J segment 2 bases; nucleotides outside the gene matches: 2. The CDR3 loop spans 14 amino acids. CDR3 nucleotides: TGTGCCAGCAGTGAACAGGGGGCGACCTACGAGCAGTACGTC. Translated: CASSEQGATYEQYV.

This clonotype was counted between two and nine times. V gene TRBV29-1 combines with J gene TRBJ2-7; D is unclear. This CDR3 comprises 14 residues. V was trimmed by 4 bases and J by 0 bases, leaving 13 bases between them. Germline lookup yields CDR1 SQVTM and CDR2 ANQGSEA. CDR3 nucleotide sequence: TGCAGCGTTGTAAGGCACCTGGCCTCCTACGAGCAGTACTTC. Residues: CSVVRHLASYEQYF.

In this sample, this clonotype turned up many times. V usage is TRBV6-2 or TRBV6-3 and J usage is TRBJ2-7; the D call may be TRBD1 or TRBD2 (5 bases each). The germline gives CDR1 MNHEY, CDR2 SVGEGT. The CDR3 contains 12 residues. Trimming left V 4 bases short and J 7 bases short, with 11 bases between. CDR3 amino acids: CASSWDLREQYV. The DNA for the CDR3 is TGTGCCAGCAGTTGGGACCTTCGAGAGCAGTACGTC.

V is TRBV6-6 and J is TRBJ1-2; a possible D gene is TRBD1 (5 bases). There are 13 residues in the CDR3. Germline CDR1 reads MNHNY; CDR2 reads SVGAGI (reference sequence). Trimming stripped 2 bases from V and 4 bases from J, with 8 bases between. The CDR3 reads CASSYGGAYGYTF. In DNA, the CDR3 is TGTGCCAGCAGTTACGGCGGGGCCTATGGCTACACCTTC.

This clonotype has a handful of counts. The rearrangement uses TRBV12-3 or TRBV12-4 and TRBJ1-5, with 7 nucleotides matching TRBD1. The J segment lost 0 bases and the V segment lost 7 bases, leaving 15 bases of the junction unmatched. The CDR3 loop spans 18 amino acids. The CDR3 reads CASKSPAGRGDSNQPQHF. The CDR3, as DNA: TGTGCCAGCAAGTCCCCCGCGGGCAGGGGGGATAGCAATCAGCCCCAGCATTTT.

This clonotype was picked up a small number of times. The chain uses TRBV5-4 and TRBJ2-3; 11 positions agree with TRBD2. V lost 3 bases and J lost 2; bases outside the gene matches: 2. Germline V lookup: CDR1 SGHNT, CDR2 YYREEE (reference sequence). CDR3 length: 15 residues. This CDR3 reads CASSSSGGTTDTQYF. In nucleotides, the CDR3 is TGTGCCAGCAGCTCTAGCGGGGGGACCACAGATACGCAGTATTTT.

This clonotype occurred a few times. The rearrangement uses TRBV20-1 and TRBJ2-7; D possibly corresponds to TRBD2 (7 bases). The CDR3 covers 16 residues. V was clipped by 0 bases and J by 7 bases, with 22 bases between them. From germline, CDR1 is DFQATT and CDR2 SNEGSKA (reference sequence). The CDR3 protein is CSARDHLGQGTIEQYF. CDR3 bases: TGCAGTGCTAGAGATCACTTAGGGCAGGGGACTATAGAGCAGTACTTC.

This clonotype was counted between two and nine times. The rearrangement joins TRBV4-3 to TRBJ2-7; D not certain. CDR1 LGHNA and CDR2 YSLEER come from the germline V gene. The V end was cut by 4 bases, the J end by 0 bases, with 22 bases between. The CDR3 is 18 residues long. CDR3 protein: CASSPKTVRVSLSYEQYV. CDR3 nucleotide sequence: TGCGCCAGCAGCCCTAAAACCGTTCGGGTGTCCCTCTCCTACGAGCAGTACGTC.

This clonotype was observed many times. The gene calls are TRBV4-3 and TRBJ1-2; D not resolved. Trimming removed 4 bases from V and 7 bases from J, with 19 bases in between. This CDR3 is 15 amino acids long. CDR1 and CDR2 (germline): LGHNA, YSLEER. The CDR3 here is CASSLADAALFGYTF. CDR3 coding DNA: TGCGCCAGCAGCCTAGCGGACGCTGCTCTCTTTGGCTACACCTTC.

V usage is TRBV2 and J usage is TRBJ2-3; 7 nucleotides line up with TRBD1. Germline trimming cut 3 bases from V and 2 bases from J; bases unmatched to any gene: 11. The CDR3 totals 17 residues. CDR1 and CDR2 (germline): SNHLY, FYNNEI. The chain's CDR3 is CASSESLTGLHTDTQYF. CDR3 coding DNA: TGTGCCAGCAGTGAGAGTTTGACAGGGTTGCACACAGATACGCAGTATTTT.

This rearrangement joins TRBV6-4 to TRBJ2-1, with D perhaps matching TRBD1 (5 bases). The CDR3 has 14 residues. With 5 bases removed from V and 9 bases from J, the gap between germline ends came to 17 bases. CDR1 is MRHNA and CDR2 is SNTAGT in the germline V gene. CDR3: CASSPRSGAFEQFF. CDR3 coding DNA: TGTGCCAGCAGTCCTCGGTCTGGGGCATTTGAGCAGTTCTTC.